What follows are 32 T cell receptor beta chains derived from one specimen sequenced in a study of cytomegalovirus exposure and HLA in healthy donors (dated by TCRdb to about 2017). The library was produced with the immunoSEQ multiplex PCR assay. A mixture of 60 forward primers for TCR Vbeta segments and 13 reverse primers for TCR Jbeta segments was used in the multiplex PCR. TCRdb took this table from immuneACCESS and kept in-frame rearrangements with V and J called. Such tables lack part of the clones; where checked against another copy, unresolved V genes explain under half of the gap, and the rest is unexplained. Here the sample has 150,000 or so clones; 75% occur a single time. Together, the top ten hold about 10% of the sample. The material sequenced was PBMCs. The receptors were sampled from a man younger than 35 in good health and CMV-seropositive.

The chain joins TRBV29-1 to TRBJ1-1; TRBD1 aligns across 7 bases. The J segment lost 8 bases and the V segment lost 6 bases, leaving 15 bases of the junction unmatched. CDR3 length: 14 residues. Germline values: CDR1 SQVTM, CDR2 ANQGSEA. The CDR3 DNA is TGCAGCGTCGCAAAGGGGACAGTAGTAAAGGAAGCTTTCTTT. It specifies CSVAKGTVVKEAFF.

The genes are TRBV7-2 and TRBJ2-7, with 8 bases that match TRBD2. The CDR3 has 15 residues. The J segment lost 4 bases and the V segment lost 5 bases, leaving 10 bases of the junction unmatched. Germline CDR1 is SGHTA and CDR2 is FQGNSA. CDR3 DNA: TGTGCCAGCAGCCACGGCCGGGAGGGCCCATACGAGCAGTACTTC. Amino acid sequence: CASSHGREGPYEQYF.

The CDR3 nucleotides are TGTGCCAGCAGACGGGGGGGACGGAACTATGGCTACACCTTC. It specifies CASRRGGRNYGYTF. The rearrangement uses TRBV28 and TRBJ1-2; tentative D call: TRBD1 (5 bases). The CDR3 totals 14 residues. V was shortened by 6 bases and J by 2 bases, with 13 bases between the two germline ends. CDR1 and CDR2 (germline): MDHEN, SYDVKM.

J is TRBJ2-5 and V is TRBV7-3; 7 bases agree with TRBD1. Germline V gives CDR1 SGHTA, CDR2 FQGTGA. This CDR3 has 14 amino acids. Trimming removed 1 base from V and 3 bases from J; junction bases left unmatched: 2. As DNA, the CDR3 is TGTGCCAGCAGCTTAAGTGGGACAGAAGAGACCCAGTACTTC. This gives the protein CASSLSGTEETQYF.

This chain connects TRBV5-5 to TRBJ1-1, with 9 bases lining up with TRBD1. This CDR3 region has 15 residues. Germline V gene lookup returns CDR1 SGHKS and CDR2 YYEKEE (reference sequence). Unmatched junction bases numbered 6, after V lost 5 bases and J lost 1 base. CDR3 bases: TGTGCCAGCAGGAGACAGGGGGTGGCGAACACTGAAGCTTTCTTT. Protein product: CASRRQGVANTEAFF.

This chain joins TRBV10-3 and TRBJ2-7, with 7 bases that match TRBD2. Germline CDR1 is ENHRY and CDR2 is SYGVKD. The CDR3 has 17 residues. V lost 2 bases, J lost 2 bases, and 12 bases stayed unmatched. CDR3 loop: CAISEPSGTTRTYEQYF. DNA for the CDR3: TGTGCCATCAGTGAGCCCAGCGGGACCACTAGGACCTACGAGCAGTACTTC.

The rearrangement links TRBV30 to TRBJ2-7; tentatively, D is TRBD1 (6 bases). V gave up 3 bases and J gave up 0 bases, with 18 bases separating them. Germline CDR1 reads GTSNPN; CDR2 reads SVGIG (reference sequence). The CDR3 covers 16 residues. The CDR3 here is CAWRGGQTKSSYEQYF. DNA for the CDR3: TGTGCCTGGAGGGGTGGACAGACAAAGAGCTCCTACGAGCAGTACTTC.

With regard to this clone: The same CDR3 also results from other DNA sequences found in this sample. The CDR3 reads CASSIGGNEQFF. CDR3 bases: TGTGCCAGTAGTATTGGAGGAAATGAGCAGTTCTTC. The chain is built from TRBV19 and TRBJ2-1; D is possibly TRBD2 (5 bases). Trimming shortened V by 3 bases and J by 7 bases, and 7 bases separated the two germline ends. The CDR3 extends over 12 amino acids. The germline V gene encodes CDR1 LNHDA and CDR2 SQIVND (reference sequence).

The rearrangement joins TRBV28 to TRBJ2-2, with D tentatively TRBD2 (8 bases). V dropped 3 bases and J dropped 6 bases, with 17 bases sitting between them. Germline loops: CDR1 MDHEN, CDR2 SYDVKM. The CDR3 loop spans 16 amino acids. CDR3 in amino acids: CASSFSGTAGSGELFF. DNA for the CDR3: TGTGCCAGCAGTTTTAGCGGGACAGCGGGTTCCGGGGAGCTGTTTTTT.

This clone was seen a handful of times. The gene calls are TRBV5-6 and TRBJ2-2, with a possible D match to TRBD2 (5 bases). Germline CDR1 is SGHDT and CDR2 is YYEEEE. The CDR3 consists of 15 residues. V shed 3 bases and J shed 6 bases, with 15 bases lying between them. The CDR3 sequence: CASSSIGRFAGELFF. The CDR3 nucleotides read TGTGCCAGCAGCTCGATAGGGAGATTCGCCGGGGAGCTGTTTTTT.

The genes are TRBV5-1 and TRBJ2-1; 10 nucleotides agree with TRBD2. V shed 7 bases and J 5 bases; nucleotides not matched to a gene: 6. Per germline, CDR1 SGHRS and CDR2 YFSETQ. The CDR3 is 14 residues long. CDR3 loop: CASFRSGRDNEQFF. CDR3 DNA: TGCGCCAGCTTTAGAAGCGGGAGGGACAATGAGCAGTTCTTC.

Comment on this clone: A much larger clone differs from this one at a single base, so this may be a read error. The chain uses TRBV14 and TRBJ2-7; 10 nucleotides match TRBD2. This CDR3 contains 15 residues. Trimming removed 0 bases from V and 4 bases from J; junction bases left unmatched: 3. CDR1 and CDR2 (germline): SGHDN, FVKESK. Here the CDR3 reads CASSQDLAGVYEQYF. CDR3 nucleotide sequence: TGTGCCAGCAGCCAAGATCTAGCGGGAGTGTACGAGCAGTACTTC.

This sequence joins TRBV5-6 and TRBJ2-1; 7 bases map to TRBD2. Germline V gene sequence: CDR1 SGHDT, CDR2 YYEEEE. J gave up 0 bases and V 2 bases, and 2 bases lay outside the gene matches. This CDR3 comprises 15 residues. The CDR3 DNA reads TGTGCCAGCAGCTTTCCGGGGGGCTCCTACAATGAGCAGTTCTTC. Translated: CASSFPGGSYNEQFF.

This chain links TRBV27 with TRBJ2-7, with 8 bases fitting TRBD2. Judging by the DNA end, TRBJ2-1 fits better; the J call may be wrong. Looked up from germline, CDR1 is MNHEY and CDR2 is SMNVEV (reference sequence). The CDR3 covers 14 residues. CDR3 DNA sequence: TGTGCCAGCAGGAGCGGGAGTCTTAGGAATGAGCAGTTCTTC. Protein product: CASRSGSLRNEQFF.

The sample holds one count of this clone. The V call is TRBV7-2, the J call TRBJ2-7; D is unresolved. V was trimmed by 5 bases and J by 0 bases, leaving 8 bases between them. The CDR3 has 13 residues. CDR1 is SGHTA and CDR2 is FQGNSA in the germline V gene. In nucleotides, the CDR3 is TGTGCCAGCAGCCCTTTGAGCTCCTACGAGCAGTACTTC. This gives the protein CASSPLSSYEQYF.

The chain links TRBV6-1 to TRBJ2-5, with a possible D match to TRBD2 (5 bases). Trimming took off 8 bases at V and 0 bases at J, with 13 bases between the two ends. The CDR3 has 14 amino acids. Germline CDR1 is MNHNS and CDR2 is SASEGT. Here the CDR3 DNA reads TGTGCCAGCGCCATCGGGGATTACCAAGAGACCCAGTACTTC. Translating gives CASAIGDYQETQYF.

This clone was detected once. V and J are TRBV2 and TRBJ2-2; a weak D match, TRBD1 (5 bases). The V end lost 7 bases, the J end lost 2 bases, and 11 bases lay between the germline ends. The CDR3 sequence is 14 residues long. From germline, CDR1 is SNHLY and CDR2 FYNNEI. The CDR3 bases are TGTGCCAGCACCAGGGAACGTAACACCGGGGAGCTGTTTTTT. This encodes CASTRERNTGELFF.

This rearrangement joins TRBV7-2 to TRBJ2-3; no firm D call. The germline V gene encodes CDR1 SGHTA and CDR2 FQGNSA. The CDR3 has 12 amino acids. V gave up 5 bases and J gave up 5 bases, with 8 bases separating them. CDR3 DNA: TGTGCCAGCAGCCTCCCGGGAGATACGCAGTATTTT. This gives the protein CASSLPGDTQYF.

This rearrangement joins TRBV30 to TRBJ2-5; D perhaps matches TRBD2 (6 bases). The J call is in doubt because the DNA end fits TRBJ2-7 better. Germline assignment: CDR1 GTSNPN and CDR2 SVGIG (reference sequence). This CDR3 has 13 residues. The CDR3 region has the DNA TGTGCCTGGAAGTCTGGGGGACTCTACGAGCAGTACTTC. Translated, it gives CAWKSGGLYEQYF.

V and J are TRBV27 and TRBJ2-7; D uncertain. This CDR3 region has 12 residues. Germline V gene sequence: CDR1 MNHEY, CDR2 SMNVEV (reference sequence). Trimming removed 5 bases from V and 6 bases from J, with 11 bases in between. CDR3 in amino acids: CASSPDLAEQYF. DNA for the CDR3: TGTGCCAGCAGTCCCGATTTGGCCGAGCAGTACTTC.

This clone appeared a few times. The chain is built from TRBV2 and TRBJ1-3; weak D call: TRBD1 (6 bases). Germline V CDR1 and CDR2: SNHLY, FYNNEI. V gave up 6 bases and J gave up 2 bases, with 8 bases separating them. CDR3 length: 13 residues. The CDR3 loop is CASRTGTGNTIYF. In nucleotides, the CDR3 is TGTGCCAGCAGAACAGGGACTGGAAACACCATATATTTT.

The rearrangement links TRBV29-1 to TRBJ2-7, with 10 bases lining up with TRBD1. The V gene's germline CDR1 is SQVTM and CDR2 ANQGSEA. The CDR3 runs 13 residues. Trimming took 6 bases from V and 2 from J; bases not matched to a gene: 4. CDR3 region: CSVGDRGAYEQYF. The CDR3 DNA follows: TGCAGCGTCGGGGACAGGGGTGCCTACGAGCAGTACTTC.

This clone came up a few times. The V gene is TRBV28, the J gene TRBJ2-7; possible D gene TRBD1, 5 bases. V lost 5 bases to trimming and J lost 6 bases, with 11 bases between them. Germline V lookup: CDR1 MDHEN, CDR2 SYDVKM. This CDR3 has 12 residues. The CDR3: CASSPPGIEQYF. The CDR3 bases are TGTGCCAGCAGTCCCCCAGGGATCGAGCAGTACTTC.

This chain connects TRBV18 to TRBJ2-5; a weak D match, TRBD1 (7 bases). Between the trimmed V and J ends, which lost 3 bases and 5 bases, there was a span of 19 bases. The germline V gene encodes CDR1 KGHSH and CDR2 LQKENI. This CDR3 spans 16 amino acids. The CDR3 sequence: CASSPIAGGGGETQYF. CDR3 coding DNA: TGTGCCAGCTCACCCATAGCAGGAGGGGGCGGTGAGACCCAGTACTTC.

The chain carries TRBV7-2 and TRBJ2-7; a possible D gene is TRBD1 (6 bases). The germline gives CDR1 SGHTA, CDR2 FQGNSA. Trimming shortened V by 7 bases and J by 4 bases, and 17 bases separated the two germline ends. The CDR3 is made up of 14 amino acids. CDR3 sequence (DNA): TGTGCCAGCAACTCACCCAGGGGATCTTACGAGCAGTACTTC. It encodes CASNSPRGSYEQYF.

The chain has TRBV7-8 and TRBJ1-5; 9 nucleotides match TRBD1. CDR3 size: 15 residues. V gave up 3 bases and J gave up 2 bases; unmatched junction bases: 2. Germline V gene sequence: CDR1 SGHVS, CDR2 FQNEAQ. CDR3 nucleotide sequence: TGTGCCAGCAGCTTCGACAGGGGGGGCAATCAGCCCCAGCATTTT. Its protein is CASSFDRGGNQPQHF.

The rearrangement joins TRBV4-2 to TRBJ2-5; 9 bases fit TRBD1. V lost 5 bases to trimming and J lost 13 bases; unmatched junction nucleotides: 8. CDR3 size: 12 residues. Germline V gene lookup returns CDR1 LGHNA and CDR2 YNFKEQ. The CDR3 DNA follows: TGTGCCAGCAGCGGATGGGGGACAGGGCCGTACTTC. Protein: CASSGWGTGPYF.

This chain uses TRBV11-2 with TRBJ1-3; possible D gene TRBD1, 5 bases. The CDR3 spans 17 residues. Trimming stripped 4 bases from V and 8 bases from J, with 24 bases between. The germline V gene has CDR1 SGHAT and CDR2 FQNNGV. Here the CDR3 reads CASSSLGGVMVGDTIYF. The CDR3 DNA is TGTGCCAGCAGCTCGCTTGGGGGGGTTATGGTCGGGGACACCATATATTTT.

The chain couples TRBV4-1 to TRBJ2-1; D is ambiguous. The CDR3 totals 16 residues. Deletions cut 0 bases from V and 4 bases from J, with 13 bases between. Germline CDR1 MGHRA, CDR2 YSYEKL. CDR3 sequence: CASSQDLAFRYNEQFF. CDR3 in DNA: TGCGCCAGCAGCCAAGATTTAGCCTTCCGATACAATGAGCAGTTCTTC.

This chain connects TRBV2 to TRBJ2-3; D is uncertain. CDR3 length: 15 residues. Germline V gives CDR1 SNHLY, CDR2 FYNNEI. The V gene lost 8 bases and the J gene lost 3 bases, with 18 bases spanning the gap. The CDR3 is CASEVVTLGTDTQYF. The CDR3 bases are TGTGCCAGCGAGGTGGTCACGCTTGGGACAGATACGCAGTATTTT.

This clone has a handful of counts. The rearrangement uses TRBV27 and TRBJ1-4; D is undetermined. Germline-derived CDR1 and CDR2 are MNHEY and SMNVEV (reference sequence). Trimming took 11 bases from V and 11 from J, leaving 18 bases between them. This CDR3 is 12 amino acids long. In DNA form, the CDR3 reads TGTGCCCGCATTGGATCCACGGGGAAACTGTTTTTT. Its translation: CARIGSTGKLFF.

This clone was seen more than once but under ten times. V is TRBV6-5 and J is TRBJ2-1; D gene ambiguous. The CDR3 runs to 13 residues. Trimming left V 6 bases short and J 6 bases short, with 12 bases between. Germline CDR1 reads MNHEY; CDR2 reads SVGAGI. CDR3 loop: CASSAGRANEQFF. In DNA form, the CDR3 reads TGTGCCAGCAGCGCAGGTCGAGCCAATGAGCAGTTCTTC.